This entry concerns a single T cell receptor (beta chain). Its specificity is not known. The data belong to a study of T cells in tumors after PD-1 blockade. The protocol was immunoSEQ multiplex PCR, while the TCRdb copy is restricted to in-frame clones and leaves out a portion. Among roughly 4,400 clones, around 70% were seen once, and the ten largest hold approximately 12%. Notes on the study in general: Around two fifths of tumor TCR clonotypes were also found in blood. Only pre- versus post-treatment comparisons showed clonal replacement.

Trimming left V 4 bases short and J 4 bases short, with 10 bases between. CDR3 length: 13 amino acids. Germline assignment: CDR1 SGHTA and CDR2 FQGTGA. The receptor's source is a human donor with basal cell carcinoma. Sequences were derived from tumor tissue, sampled before anti-PD-1 treatment. The gene calls are TRBV7-3 and TRBJ1-1, with unresolved D. The CDR3 DNA reads TGTGCCAGCAGCTCTTTCAAGGGCACTGAAGCTTTCTTT. Its translation: CASSSFKGTEAFF. Looking up the rest from reference TRBV7-3 and TRBJ1-1 gives the full variable domain: GAGVSQTPSNKVTEKGKYVELRCDPISGHTALYWYRQSLGQGPEFLIYFQGTGAADDSGLPNDRFFAVRPEGSVSTLKIQRTERGDSAVYLCASSSFKGTEAFFGQGTRLTVV.